These 5 T cell receptor beta chains share one sample of origin, sequenced in a study of blood T cell repertoires in COVID-19. The protocol was immunoSEQ multiplex PCR, while the TCRdb copy is restricted to in-frame clones and leaves out a portion. The sample holds more than 140,000 clones, 75% to 85% seen once. Material: peripheral blood. These receptors all stem from a woman in her fifties or sixties in a cohort sampled during active or convalescent COVID-19.

V usage is TRBV6-6 and J usage is TRBJ1-1, with TRBD1 matching 7 bases. The CDR3 length is 15 residues. V lost 4 bases, J lost 5 bases, and 10 bases stayed unmatched. CDR1 and CDR2 (germline): MNHNY, SVGAGI (reference sequence). The CDR3, as DNA: TGTGCCAGCAGTTGGGGAGACAGGGTGGATACTGAAGCTTTCTTT. The encoded protein is CASSWGDRVDTEAFF.

The J gene is TRBJ2-5, the V gene TRBV30; D perhaps matches TRBD1 (6 bases). CDR3 length equals 15 residues. The V end was cut by 3 bases, the J end by 5 bases, with 19 bases between. Germline-derived CDR1 and CDR2 are GTSNPN and SVGIG (reference sequence). The CDR3 coding sequence is TGTGCCTGGAGCCCCGCCTGGACAGTAGGGGAGACCCAGTACTTC. Translating gives CAWSPAWTVGETQYF.

This chain joins TRBV19 and TRBJ1-5; 10 positions agree with TRBD1. Trimming cost V 10 bases and J 7 bases; bases outside gene matches: 16. The CDR3 covers 16 residues. From germline, CDR1 is LNHDA and CDR2 SQIVND (reference sequence). CDR3 amino acids: CATKDRGGPNSQPQHF. The CDR3 bases are TGTGCCACCAAGGACAGGGGGGGGCCAAATAGCCAGCCCCAGCATTTT.

The count of this clone is one. The chain has TRBV2 and TRBJ1-1, with 8 bases identical to TRBD1. The CDR3 contains 12 residues. J lost 10 bases, V lost 6 bases, and 7 bases had no gene match. Germline V gives CDR1 SNHLY, CDR2 FYNNEI. In DNA form, the CDR3 reads TGTGCCAGCAGCCGGACAGGGTGGGGAGCTTTCTTT. Translated, it gives CASSRTGWGAFF.

CDR3 in amino acids: CTHERRSYEQYF. The CDR3 bases are TGCACCCACGAGCGGCGCTCCTACGAGCAGTACTTC. The chain couples TRBV29-1 to TRBJ2-7; D possibly corresponds to TRBD2 (5 bases). The germline gives CDR1 SQVTM, CDR2 ANQGSEA. The CDR3 sequence is 12 residues long.